Listed below are T cell receptor beta chains from one sample, sequenced in a study of regulatory T cells in long-lasting Graves disease. Using its own MiXCR run on the multiplex PCR reads, TCRdb lists one record per CDR3 protein. The sample records 580,000 or so distinct CDR3 sequences, 15% to 20% being singletons. The sample was also reused in another study, on T cells in Graves' hyperthyroidism and ophthalmopathy.

Sequenced here: peripheral blood mononuclear cells (PBMCs), sampled at new diagnosis, from a patient treated with antithyroid drugs. The source of these receptors is a man aged 18 to 29 with Graves disease. The CDR3 runs from the conserved cysteine through the conserved F or W. D genes are given only for firm matches. The size of a clone is reported for some rows only, either as once, few or many, or as a class for expanded clones.

J gene: TRBJ2-1; D gene: TRBD1; V gene: TRBV5-6; clone size: NA; CDR3 DNA: TGTGCCAGCAGCTTGTGGGACAGGCCCGCGTACAATGAGCAGTTCTTC; CDR3 protein: CASSLWDRPAYNEQFF
J gene: TRBJ2-4; D gene: NA; V gene: TRBV7-3; clone size: NA; CDR3 DNA: TGTGCCAGCAGCTTAATTGGAGGCAGTTCAAGGGCCAAAAACATTCAGTACTTC; CDR3 protein: CASSLIGGSSRAKNIQYF
J gene: TRBJ1-4; D gene: NA; V gene: TRBV6-9; clone size: NA; CDR3 DNA: TGTGCCAGCAGTTACAGGGAATACGGTAATGAAAAACTGTTTTTT; CDR3 protein: CASSYREYGNEKLFF
J gene: TRBJ2-7; D gene: NA; V gene: TRBV11-2; clone size: many; CDR3 DNA: TGTGCCAGCAGCGGTCGACCCGACCCCTACGAGCAGTACTTC; CDR3 protein: CASSGRPDPYEQYF
J gene: TRBJ2-3; D gene: NA; V gene: TRBV4-2; clone size: NA; CDR3 DNA: TGTGCCAGCAGCCAAGTCACGCACACAGATACGCAGTATTTT; CDR3 protein: CASSQVTHTDTQYF
J gene: TRBJ2-1; D gene: TRBD1; V gene: TRBV7-2; clone size: few; CDR3 DNA: TGTGCCAGCAGCTTAGATACCGGGACAGTCTACAATGAGCAGTTCTTC; CDR3 protein: CASSLDTGTVYNEQFF
J gene: TRBJ2-1; D gene: TRBD1; V gene: TRBV7-3; clone size: few; CDR3 DNA: TGTGCCAGCAGCCGGGACAGGGGCGACAATGAGCAGTTCTTC; CDR3 protein: CASSRDRGDNEQFF
J gene: TRBJ2-2; D gene: NA; V gene: TRBV3-1; clone size: NA; CDR3 DNA: TGTGCCAGCCGCCAATCGGAAACCGGGGAGCTGTTTTTT; CDR3 protein: CASRQSETGELFF
J gene: TRBJ2-3; D gene: NA; V gene: TRBV28; clone size: many; CDR3 DNA: TGTGCCAGCGAGTGGGGCCCGGGAGGCACAGATACGCAGTATTTT; CDR3 protein: CASEWGPGGTDTQYF
J gene: TRBJ2-2; D gene: TRBD1; V gene: TRBV2; clone size: NA; CDR3 DNA: TGTGCCAGCACTGGGGACAGGGGGCACGGGGAGCTGTTTTTT; CDR3 protein: CASTGDRGHGELFF
J gene: TRBJ2-7; D gene: NA; V gene: TRBV29-1; clone size: NA; CDR3 DNA: TGCAGCGTAAATTCCCTAGTGGAGGGCTACTACGAGCAGTACTTC; CDR3 protein: CSVNSLVEGYYEQYF
J gene: TRBJ1-4; D gene: NA; V gene: TRBV7-9; clone size: NA; CDR3 DNA: TGTGCCAGCAGCCGGGGACCGAATGAAAAACTGTTTTTT; CDR3 protein: CASSRGPNEKLFF
J gene: TRBJ2-5; D gene: TRBD1; V gene: TRBV5-1; clone size: NA; CDR3 DNA: TGCGCCAGCAGCTTGGTGACAGGGGGAGAGACCCAGTACTTC; CDR3 protein: CASSLVTGGETQYF
J gene: TRBJ2-7; D gene: NA; V gene: TRBV28; clone size: few; CDR3 DNA: TGTGCCAGCAGTTTTACTTCCGGGAGAAGGGGCGAGCAGTACTTC; CDR3 protein: CASSFTSGRRGEQYF
J gene: TRBJ2-5; D gene: NA; V gene: TRBV20-1; clone size: many; CDR3 DNA: TGCAGTGCTAGAGACTGGCAGAGCCTCCAAGAGACCCAGTACTTC; CDR3 protein: CSARDWQSLQETQYF
J gene: TRBJ2-6; D gene: NA; V gene: TRBV2; clone size: NA; CDR3 DNA: TGTGCCAGCTCTGGGGCCAACGTCCTGACTTTC; CDR3 protein: CASSGANVLTF
J gene: TRBJ2-2; D gene: TRBD1; V gene: TRBV5-1; clone size: NA; CDR3 DNA: TGCGCCAGCAGCCGAGTCCCCCCAGGGGGCGCGAACACCGGGGAGCTGTTTTTT; CDR3 protein: CASSRVPPGGANTGELFF
J gene: TRBJ1-1; D gene: NA; V gene: TRBV24-1; clone size: few; CDR3 DNA: TGTGCCACCAAGGGCACAGGAGCGACTGAAGCTTTCTTT; CDR3 protein: CATKGTGATEAFF
J gene: TRBJ2-7; D gene: NA; V gene: TRBV11-2; clone size: many; CDR3 DNA: TGTGCCAGCAGCCCCGAGGCCATTTACGAGCAGTACTTC; CDR3 protein: CASSPEAIYEQYF
J gene: TRBJ1-5; D gene: NA; V gene: TRBV10-3; clone size: many; CDR3 DNA: TGTGCCATCAGTGAAGAGGGCCTTTTGCCCCAGCATTTT; CDR3 protein: CAISEEGLLPQHF
J gene: TRBJ2-7; D gene: NA; V gene: TRBV7-9; clone size: many; CDR3 DNA: TGTGCCAGCAGCGCCGTGTCGGTAGCCTACGAGCAGTACTTC; CDR3 protein: CASSAVSVAYEQYF
J gene: TRBJ2-1; D gene: TRBD1; V gene: TRBV7-9; clone size: NA; CDR3 DNA: TGTGCCAGCACCAAAGACAGGGGGCAGTGGAATGAGCAGTTCTTC; CDR3 protein: CASTKDRGQWNEQFF
J gene: TRBJ2-7; D gene: NA; V gene: TRBV28; clone size: few; CDR3 DNA: TGTGCCAGCAGTTCCGGGACAAAATACGAGCAGTACTTC; CDR3 protein: CASSSGTKYEQYF
J gene: TRBJ1-1; D gene: NA; V gene: TRBV29-1; clone size: many; CDR3 DNA: TGCAGCGCGGCAGGCCAGATGAACACTGAAGCTTTCTTT; CDR3 protein: CSAAGQMNTEAFF
J gene: TRBJ2-7; D gene: NA; V gene: TRBV7-2; clone size: NA; CDR3 DNA: TGTGCCAGCAGCTTGGGGCCCTTTGGGGAGCAGTACTTC; CDR3 protein: CASSLGPFGEQYF
J gene: TRBJ2-1; D gene: TRBD2; V gene: TRBV14; clone size: few; CDR3 DNA: TGTGCCAGCAGCCCGTACCCTGGCCTAGCGGGAGGACGGACCTCCTACAATGAGCAGTTCTTC; CDR3 protein: CASSPYPGLAGGRTSYNEQFF
J gene: TRBJ2-1; D gene: TRBD2; V gene: TRBV30; clone size: many; CDR3 DNA: TGTGCCTGGAGTCACTCTAGCGGAGCCTACAATGAGCAGTTCTTC; CDR3 protein: CAWSHSSGAYNEQFF
J gene: TRBJ2-1; D gene: TRBD1; V gene: TRBV2; clone size: NA; CDR3 DNA: TGTGCCAGCACCAGGACAGGGTTGGAGAATGAGCAGTTCTTC; CDR3 protein: CASTRTGLENEQFF
J gene: TRBJ2-1; D gene: TRBD2; V gene: TRBV19; clone size: NA; CDR3 DNA: TGTGCCAGTAGCTCACTAGCGGAGAACCCCTACAATGAGCAGTTCTTC; CDR3 protein: CASSSLAENPYNEQFF
J gene: TRBJ2-7; D gene: NA; V gene: TRBV28; clone size: NA; CDR3 DNA: TGTGCCAGCAGCTCCTCCGGGACAAAAACCTACGAGCAGTACTTC; CDR3 protein: CASSSSGTKTYEQYF
J gene: TRBJ1-5; D gene: NA; V gene: TRBV7-9; clone size: few; CDR3 DNA: TGTGCCAGCAGCACTAGTAGTGTCGAGAGAGGCAATCAGCCCCAGCATTTT; CDR3 protein: CASSTSSVERGNQPQHF
J gene: TRBJ1-4; D gene: NA; V gene: TRBV3-1; clone size: few; CDR3 DNA: TGTGCCAGCAGCCGCGCTAACCGGCGCTCAAATGAAAAACTGTTTTTT; CDR3 protein: CASSRANRRSNEKLFF